Listed below are T cell receptor beta chains from one sample, sequenced in a study of immune heterogeneity within non-small cell lung tumors. TCRdb analysed the multiplex PCR reads with MiXCR anew, one entry per CDR3 protein. Of over 8,500 distinct CDR3 sequences listed, roughly a quarter were seen once; the top ten hold 10% to 15%. The sequenced sample was lung tumor tissue. The receptors were sampled from a man aged 50 to 60 with non-small cell lung cancer. Both conserved end residues are part of each CDR3. Each record gives: clone size, J gene, V gene, D gene, CDR3 protein, CDR3 DNA. The D gene is left open where the match is weak. The listing skips clone size in some rows; elsewhere it reads once, few, many or a size class.

size: few; J: TRBJ1-2; V: TRBV12-5; D: TRBD1; CDR3: CASATSGTGESRDYGYTF; DNA: TGTGCTAGTGCCACGAGCGGGACAGGGGAAAGCAGGGACTATGGCTACACCTTC
size: many; J: TRBJ1-1; V: TRBV5-1; D: .; CDR3: CASSPLGSRNTEAFF; DNA: TGCGCCAGCAGCCCCCTAGGTAGCAGAAACACTGAAGCTTTCTTT
size: medium-sized; J: TRBJ2-7; V: TRBV28; D: .; CDR3: CASSTIGGAWYEQYF; DNA: TGTGCCAGCAGTACCATTGGAGGGGCGTGGTACGAGCAGTACTTC
size: many; J: TRBJ1-1; V: TRBV28; D: .; CDR3: CASSLAGNTEAFF; DNA: TGTGCCAGCAGTTTAGCAGGGAACACTGAAGCTTTCTTT
size: many; J: TRBJ1-6; V: TRBV27; D: .; CDR3: CASSLGMGSPLHF; DNA: TGTGCCAGCAGTTTAGGCATGGGGTCACCCCTCCACTTT
size: few; J: TRBJ2-4; V: TRBV19; D: .; CDR3: CASSIQGTAKNIQYF; DNA: TGTGCCAGTAGTATACAGGGGACTGCCAAAAACATTCAGTACTTC
size: .; J: TRBJ1-1; V: TRBV20-1; D: TRBD1; CDR3: CSALQGGMNTEAFF; DNA: TGCAGTGCCCTACAGGGGGGAATGAACACTGAAGCTTTCTTT
size: medium-sized; J: TRBJ1-5; V: TRBV6-4; D: .; CDR3: CASSDCRSVRTCQHF; DNA: TGTGCCAGCAGTGACTGTCGTTCGGTGCGGACTTGTCAGCATTTT
size: many; J: TRBJ2-1; V: TRBV10-1; D: .; CDR3: CASSVRDNAYNEQFF; DNA: TGCGCCAGCAGTGTCAGGGACAATGCCTACAATGAGCAGTTCTTC
size: medium-sized; J: TRBJ1-5; V: TRBV10-2; D: .; CDR3: CASSELERNQPQHF; DNA: TGCGCCAGCAGTGAATTAGAGCGCAATCAGCCCCAGCATTTT
size: many; J: TRBJ1-6; V: TRBV5-6; D: TRBD1; CDR3: CASSLTGGSYNSPLHF; DNA: TGTGCCAGCAGCTTGACAGGGGGTTCCTATAATTCACCCCTCCACTTT
size: .; J: TRBJ1-1; V: TRBV19; D: .; CDR3: CASSISGSVEAFF; DNA: TGTGCCAGTAGTATATCAGGGTCCGTTGAAGCTTTCTTT
size: .; J: TRBJ2-3; V: TRBV3-1; D: TRBD2; CDR3: CASSPTSAGGFHTQYF; DNA: TGTGCCAGCAGCCCAACCTCAGCGGGGGGATTCCATACGCAGTATTTT
size: medium-sized; J: TRBJ2-7; V: TRBV20-1; D: .; CDR3: CGASHEQYF; DNA: TGCGGGGCGAGCCACGAGCAGTACTTC
size: many; J: TRBJ2-1; V: TRBV27; D: TRBD2; CDR3: CASSLRVGGGAGVQFF; DNA: TGTGCCAGCAGTTTGAGGGTGGGCGGGGGGGCTGGGGTGCAGTTCTTC
size: medium-sized; J: TRBJ2-1; V: TRBV20-1; D: TRBD2; CDR3: CSGASGRDYNEQFF; DNA: TGCAGTGGTGCTAGCGGGAGGGACTACAATGAGCAGTTCTTC
size: .; J: TRBJ1-2; V: TRBV29-1; D: TRBD1; CDR3: CSVAPWGTGAGGYTF; DNA: TGCAGCGTTGCTCCATGGGGGACAGGGGCGGGGGGCTACACCTTC
size: .; J: TRBJ2-2; V: TRBV20-1; D: .; CDR3: CSARGHSNTGELFF; DNA: TGCAGTGCTAGAGGACACTCGAACACCGGGGAGCTGTTTTTT
size: .; J: TRBJ2-6; V: TRBV13; D: .; CDR3: CARSPRSGANVLTF; DNA: TGTGCCAGGAGCCCCCGGTCTGGGGCCAACGTCCTGACTTTC
size: many; J: TRBJ2-7; V: TRBV7-2; D: TRBD2; CDR3: CASSMLGGFYEQYF; DNA: TGTGCCAGCAGCATGCTCGGGGGGTTCTACGAGCAGTACTTC
size: medium-sized; J: TRBJ2-7; V: TRBV7-2; D: .; CDR3: CASSPQGGGGVYEQYF; DNA: TGTGCCAGCAGCCCGCAGGGGGGGGGTGGTGTCTACGAGCAGTACTTC
size: medium-sized; J: TRBJ1-2; V: TRBV27; D: TRBD1; CDR3: CASSLSVGTGANQLYGYTF; DNA: TGTGCCAGCAGTTTATCGGTCGGGACAGGGGCTAACCAACTTTATGGCTACACCTTC
size: .; J: TRBJ1-4; V: TRBV18; D: .; CDR3: CASSRDKNEKLFF; DNA: TGTGCCAGCTCAAGGGACAAGAATGAAAAACTGTTTTTT
size: many; J: TRBJ2-7; V: TRBV20-1; D: .; CDR3: CSAREGGLTYEQYF; DNA: TGCAGTGCTAGAGAGGGCGGACTTACCTACGAGCAGTACTTC
size: few; J: TRBJ2-1; V: TRBV20-1; D: TRBD2; CDR3: CSASPAGGPDEQFF; DNA: TGCAGTGCTAGTCCAGCGGGAGGGCCGGATGAGCAGTTCTTC
size: medium-sized; J: TRBJ2-7; V: TRBV5-1; D: .; CDR3: CASSLKGALSYEQYF; DNA: TGCGCCAGCAGCTTGAAAGGGGCCCTCTCCTACGAGCAGTACTTC
size: medium-sized; J: TRBJ1-1; V: TRBV12-3/TRBV12-4; D: .; CDR3: CASSFGGQTNTEAFF; DNA: TGTGCCAGCAGTTTCGGAGGGCAGACGAACACTGAAGCTTTCTTT
size: medium-sized; J: TRBJ2-1; V: TRBV2; D: TRBD2; CDR3: CASRTRTSVDEQFF; DNA: TGTGCCAGCAGAACCCGGACTAGCGTGGATGAGCAGTTCTTC
size: .; J: TRBJ2-5; V: TRBV20-1; D: .; CDR3: CSASGGVQETQYF; DNA: TGCAGTGCTAGCGGAGGGGTTCAAGAGACCCAGTACTTC
size: many; J: TRBJ1-4; V: TRBV2; D: .; CDR3: CASRRGNEKLFF; DNA: TGTGCCAGCAGACGGGGGAATGAAAAACTGTTTTTT
size: many; J: TRBJ2-3; V: TRBV20-1; D: TRBD2; CDR3: CSAKVGGKGDTQYF; DNA: TGCAGTGCTAAGGTGGGGGGGAAGGGAGATACGCAGTATTTT
size: .; J: TRBJ2-3; V: TRBV9; D: TRBD1; CDR3: CASSAGQGPDTQYF; DNA: TGTGCCAGCAGCGCAGGACAGGGCCCAGATACGCAGTATTTT
size: medium-sized; J: TRBJ1-6; V: TRBV6-1; D: .; CDR3: CASSEREPGHSPLHF; DNA: TGTGCCAGCAGTGAAAGGGAACCCGGTCATTCACCCCTCCACTTT
size: medium-sized; J: TRBJ2-4; V: TRBV28; D: TRBD1; CDR3: CASSPPTGTGKNIQYF; DNA: TGTGCCAGCAGTCCCCCCACCGGGACAGGGAAAAACATTCAGTACTTC